This T cell receptor (beta chain) was captured by sequencing in a study of memory B cells and T cells in multiple sclerosis (dated by TCRdb to the late 2010s). Describing the broader study: TCR beta repertoires of autoproliferating peripheral T cells were compared with the TCR beta repertoires of brain lesion-infiltrating T cells in multiple sclerosis patients. A couple of multiple sclerosis patients, for whom either brain lesions at autopsy or brain-infiltrating cells from biopsy were available, were included in TCR sequencing. The study at large found these results: Because clone-set sizes differed between compartments, counts of shared clonotypes were influenced and normalization was required.

In the case of this clone: Its recognized antigen is unknown. Base quality data are lacking; no much larger clone is found one base away.

TCRbeta CDR3 regions were amplified from extracted genomic DNA using the immunoSEQ Platform. The immunoSEQ assay used multiplex PCR together with high-throughput sequencing and a bioinformatics pipeline from the vendor. The study's processing was this. Non-productive sequences and CDR3s shorter than 4 amino acids were removed, and clonotype frequencies were recalculated per sample. In immunoSEQ Analyzer 2.0, shared clonotypes were identified as those with identical CDR3 amino acid, V gene and J gene sequences. Repertoire overlap was normalized by dividing shared clonotype counts by the product of both clone-set sizes, scaled by 1000 into arbitrary units. The table comes from immuneACCESS by way of TCRdb, which keeps in-frame sequences with V and J called. Part of the clones is missing from these tables; in studies checked, under half for an unresolved V gene and the rest for unknown reasons. That table gives V, J and clone size, and the DNA gave D and trimming. The sample table holds 9,500 to 15,000 clones, of which around four fifths were seen once. The ten largest clones represent over 2.5% of the sample.

After CFSE-labeled PBMCs were cultured without any stimulus, the autoproliferating (CFSEdim) and non-proliferating (CFSEhi) T cell fractions were each sequenced on their own. A total of 40 million to 60 million CFSE-labeled PBMCs were cultured for less than eight days without stimulus, and replicate wells were then pooled. PBMCs were labeled with about 0.5 uM CFSE and cultured without exogenous stimuli in serum-free AIM-V medium. PBMCs were isolated by Ficoll density gradient centrifugation and cryopreserved before use. Live 7-AAD-negative cells were sorted on a FACSAria III, washed with PBS, and frozen at -80 degrees C as dry pellets. The CDR3 has 16 amino acids, counting the end cysteine and phenylalanine. Of the read, only the CDR3 DNA is kept; its 48 bases are in frame from base 1. Trimming takes 3 bases off V and 2 bases off J; junction bases not matched to a gene: 6. According to the germline V gene, CDR1 reads SGHDT and CDR2 reads YYEEEE.

The sequence joins TRBV5-6 to TRBJ1-5, and TRBD1 aligns with 9 junction nucleotides. What was sequenced was PBMCs from blood kept in culture. The receptor was derived from a human donor with multiple sclerosis. The nucleotide sequence is given as TGTGCCAGCAGCTCACTACGGACAGGGGGCAATCAGCCCCAGCATTTT. It encodes CASSSLRTGGNQPQHF.